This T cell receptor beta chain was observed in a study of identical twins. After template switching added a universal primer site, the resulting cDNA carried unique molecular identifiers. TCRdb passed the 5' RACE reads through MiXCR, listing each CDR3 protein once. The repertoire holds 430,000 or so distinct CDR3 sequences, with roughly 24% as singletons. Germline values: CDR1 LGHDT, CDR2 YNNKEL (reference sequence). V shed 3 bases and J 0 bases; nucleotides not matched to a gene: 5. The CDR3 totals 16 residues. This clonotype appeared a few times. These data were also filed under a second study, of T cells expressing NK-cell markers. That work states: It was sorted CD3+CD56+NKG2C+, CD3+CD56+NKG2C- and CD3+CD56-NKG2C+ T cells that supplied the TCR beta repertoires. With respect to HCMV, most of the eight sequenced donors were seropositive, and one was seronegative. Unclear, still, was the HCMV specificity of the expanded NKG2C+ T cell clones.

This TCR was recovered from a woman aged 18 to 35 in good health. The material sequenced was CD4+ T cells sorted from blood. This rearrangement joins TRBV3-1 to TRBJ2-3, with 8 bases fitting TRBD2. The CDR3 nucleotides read TGTGCCAGCAGCCATCGCGGGGGGCCGAGCACAGATACGCAGTATTTT. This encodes CASSHRGGPSTDTQYF.